This T cell receptor beta chain appears in the sequencing data of a study of immune heterogeneity within non-small cell lung tumors. The authors amplified TCR beta CDR3 by multiplex PCR with 32 V and 13 J primers. TCRdb re-called the multiplex PCR reads with MiXCR, one entry per CDR3 protein. The sample has 15,000 or so distinct CDR3 sequences, about 30% seen once. This clonotype was recorded at least ten times. Germline V CDR1 and CDR2: MGHRA, YSYEKL. The CDR3 has 15 residues. V shed 0 bases and J shed 3 bases, with 9 bases lying between them. Bulk tumor genomic DNA, roughly 590 ng per sample, was used as template. Several biopsies were collected from each primary tumor during surgery. They were spaced as far apart as possible within the tumor mass. These patients got curative surgery after being newly diagnosed with untreated non-small cell lung cancer.

The gene calls are TRBV4-1 and TRBJ1-3; no clear D gene. The material sequenced was lung tumor tissue. The receptor was derived from a man aged 35-49 years with non-small cell lung cancer. CDR3 nucleotide sequence: TGCGCCAGCAGCCAAGATTGGGCAATTGGAAACACCATATATTTT. It encodes CASSQDWAIGNTIYF.